The T cell receptor (beta chain) under discussion was sequenced for a study of T cell clusters in autoimmune cytopenias. Background on the study: Healthy control donors averaged about 52 years of age, with a median of approximately 63 years.

CDR3 length: 16 residues. Each sample's input was 250 ng genomic DNA, 38,000 or so genome equivalents. One tube held mixed TRB-A and TRB-B primer pools for touch-down PCR. TCRdb processed the multiplex PCR reads again and assigns one entry to each CDR3 protein, with no DNA. The sample holds 6,000 to 8,000 distinct CDR3 sequences. This same sample was also taken into another study, of T cell repertoires in aging, cancer and after chemotherapy.

The receptor's source is a human donor in good health. This chain links TRBV12-3 or TRBV12-4 with TRBJ2-1; TCRdb reports TRBD2, a call that lacks DNA to check it against. Sequencing was done on a sample of peripheral blood. CDR3 residues: CASSSPSGGSYNEQFF.